A selection of T cell receptor beta chains follows, all from one sample in a study of T cells in localized non-small cell lung cancer. Sequencing used immunoSEQ multiplex PCR; TCRdb keeps in-frame clones, though not all of them. The sample carries about 23,000 clones, 75% to 95% recorded once. This sample comprised peripheral blood, obtained before any cancer treatment. The receptors here all came from a woman aged 40-69 years with stage I lung adenocarcinoma. The CDR3 runs from the conserved cysteine through the conserved F or W. D genes are given only for firm matches. Only part of the rows carry a size: once, few, many, or a class if the clone is expanded.

D gene: TRBD2
J gene: TRBJ2-5
CDR3 length: 14
clone size: -
V gene: TRBV9
CDR3 protein: CASSVGTSGETQYF
CDR3 DNA: TGTGCCAGCAGCGTAGGGACTAGCGGGGAGACCCAGTACTTC

D gene: TRBD1
J gene: TRBJ2-1
CDR3 length: 15
clone size: -
V gene: TRBV9
CDR3 protein: CASSLTGASYNEQFF
CDR3 DNA: TGTGCCAGCAGCCTAACAGGGGCGTCCTACAATGAGCAGTTCTTC

D gene: TRBD1
J gene: TRBJ1-1
CDR3 length: 15
clone size: -
V gene: TRBV5-4
CDR3 protein: CASSLGRGRTTEAFF
CDR3 DNA: TGTGCCAGCAGCTTGGGCAGGGGGCGGACCACTGAAGCTTTCTTT

D gene: -
J gene: TRBJ2-7
CDR3 length: 16
clone size: -
V gene: TRBV27
CDR3 protein: CASSSYLRQVSYEQYF
CDR3 DNA: TGTGCCAGCAGTTCCTACCTCAGACAGGTCTCCTACGAGCAGTACTTC

D gene: TRBD2
J gene: TRBJ2-3
CDR3 length: 13
clone size: -
V gene: TRBV30
CDR3 protein: CAWEREYTDTQYF
CDR3 DNA: TGTGCCTGGGAGCGGGAGTACACAGATACGCAGTATTTT

D gene: TRBD1
J gene: TRBJ1-2
CDR3 length: 13
clone size: -
V gene: TRBV30
CDR3 protein: CAWARTGQYGYTF
CDR3 DNA: TGTGCCTGGGCCAGGACAGGTCAATATGGCTACACCTTC

D gene: -
J gene: TRBJ2-7
CDR3 length: 16
clone size: -
V gene: TRBV10-3
CDR3 protein: CAISEWAGRGVYEQYF
CDR3 DNA: TGTGCCATCAGTGAGTGGGCAGGGAGAGGGGTCTACGAGCAGTACTTC

D gene: TRBD1
J gene: TRBJ1-1
CDR3 length: 14
clone size: -
V gene: TRBV18
CDR3 protein: CASSREDRDTEAFF
CDR3 DNA: TGTGCCAGCTCACGAGAAGACAGGGACACTGAAGCTTTCTTT

D gene: -
J gene: TRBJ2-5
CDR3 length: 13
clone size: -
V gene: TRBV10-2
CDR3 protein: CASSRDRTETQYF
CDR3 DNA: TGCGCCAGCAGCCGGGACCGGACAGAGACCCAGTACTTC

D gene: TRBD1
J gene: TRBJ1-1
CDR3 length: 15
clone size: -
V gene: TRBV28
CDR3 protein: CASSLGTGRWTEAFF
CDR3 DNA: TGTGCCAGCAGCCTGGGGACAGGGAGATGGACTGAAGCTTTCTTT

D gene: TRBD2
J gene: TRBJ2-5
CDR3 length: 15
clone size: -
V gene: TRBV15
CDR3 protein: CATSPRLAGEEAQYF
CDR3 DNA: TGTGCCACCAGCCCTCGACTAGCGGGAGAGGAGGCCCAGTACTTC

D gene: TRBD2
J gene: TRBJ2-1
CDR3 length: 17
clone size: -
V gene: TRBV11-3
CDR3 protein: CASSSGSGRGVYNEQFF
CDR3 DNA: TGTGCCAGCAGCTCGGGATCCGGGAGGGGGGTATACAATGAGCAGTTCTTC

D gene: -
J gene: TRBJ2-5
CDR3 length: 13
clone size: -
V gene: TRBV11-3
CDR3 protein: CASSLGERETQYF
CDR3 DNA: TGTGCCAGCAGCTTAGGGGAAAGGGAGACCCAGTACTTC

D gene: -
J gene: TRBJ2-1
CDR3 length: 14
clone size: -
V gene: TRBV18
CDR3 protein: CASSRGRYGHEQFF
CDR3 DNA: TGTGCCAGCTCACGGGGGCGATACGGCCATGAGCAGTTCTTC

D gene: -
J gene: TRBJ1-3
CDR3 length: 15
clone size: -
V gene: TRBV21-1
CDR3 protein: CATEGQGMPGNTIYF
CDR3 DNA: TGTGCCACCGAGGGACAGGGGATGCCTGGAAACACCATATATTTT

D gene: -
J gene: TRBJ2-1
CDR3 length: 14
clone size: -
V gene: TRBV2
CDR3 protein: CASVSASSYNEQFF
CDR3 DNA: TGTGCCAGCGTTTCGGCTAGCTCTTACAATGAGCAGTTCTTC

D gene: -
J gene: TRBJ2-1
CDR3 length: 14
clone size: -
V gene: TRBV11-2
CDR3 protein: CASRDWLGYNEQFF
CDR3 DNA: TGTGCCAGCAGGGACTGGCTAGGTTACAATGAGCAGTTCTTC

D gene: -
J gene: TRBJ1-4
CDR3 length: 14
clone size: -
V gene: TRBV28
CDR3 protein: CASSLRPDNEKLFF
CDR3 DNA: TGTGCCAGCAGTTTACGGCCAGATAATGAAAAACTGTTTTTT

D gene: TRBD2
J gene: TRBJ2-1
CDR3 length: 14
clone size: few
V gene: TRBV19
CDR3 protein: CASRTSGGSNEQFF
CDR3 DNA: TGTGCCAGTAGAACTAGCGGGGGGAGCAATGAGCAGTTCTTC

D gene: -
J gene: TRBJ2-5
CDR3 length: 15
clone size: -
V gene: TRBV6-5
CDR3 protein: CASSYSGARGETQYF
CDR3 DNA: TGTGCCAGCAGTTACTCGGGGGCGCGGGGGGAGACCCAGTACTTC

D gene: -
J gene: TRBJ1-4
CDR3 length: 15
clone size: -
V gene: TRBV11-2
CDR3 protein: CASSFQLGGGEKLFF
CDR3 DNA: TGTGCCAGCAGCTTCCAGCTTGGGGGTGGTGAAAAACTGTTTTTT

D gene: TRBD2
J gene: TRBJ2-7
CDR3 length: 15
clone size: -
V gene: TRBV6-5
CDR3 protein: CASTLSTSGSYEQYF
CDR3 DNA: TGTGCCAGCACCCTATCGACTAGCGGGAGCTACGAGCAGTACTTC

D gene: TRBD1
J gene: TRBJ1-2
CDR3 length: 15
clone size: -
V gene: TRBV5-1
CDR3 protein: CASSLGGTGNNGYTF
CDR3 DNA: TGCGCCAGCAGCTTGGGAGGGACAGGGAACAATGGCTACACCTTC

D gene: -
J gene: TRBJ1-5
CDR3 length: 14
clone size: -
V gene: TRBV2
CDR3 protein: CASRRGYPNQPQHF
CDR3 DNA: TGTGCCAGCAGGAGGGGGTACCCAAATCAGCCCCAGCATTTT

D gene: -
J gene: TRBJ1-1
CDR3 length: 14
clone size: -
V gene: TRBV7-6
CDR3 protein: CASSLVGSGTEAFF
CDR3 DNA: TGTGCCAGCAGCTTAGTCGGCAGTGGTACTGAAGCTTTCTTT

D gene: -
J gene: TRBJ1-1
CDR3 length: 13
clone size: -
V gene: TRBV4-3
CDR3 protein: CASSQEAESEAFF
CDR3 DNA: TGCGCCAGCAGCCAAGAGGCCGAGAGTGAAGCTTTCTTT

D gene: -
J gene: TRBJ1-5
CDR3 length: 17
clone size: -
V gene: TRBV30
CDR3 protein: CAWSGSAWIRGNQPQHF
CDR3 DNA: TGTGCCTGGAGTGGGAGTGCCTGGATAAGAGGCAATCAGCCCCAGCATTTT

D gene: -
J gene: TRBJ2-7
CDR3 length: 14
clone size: -
V gene: TRBV28
CDR3 protein: CATLRAVPSYEQYF
CDR3 DNA: TGTGCCACCCTTAGGGCGGTCCCCTCCTACGAGCAGTACTTC

D gene: -
J gene: TRBJ1-2
CDR3 length: 13
clone size: -
V gene: TRBV7-2
CDR3 protein: CASSLDRVYGYTF
CDR3 DNA: TGTGCCAGCAGCTTAGACAGGGTCTATGGCTACACCTTC

D gene: -
J gene: TRBJ1-4
CDR3 length: 13
clone size: once
V gene: TRBV28
CDR3 protein: CASRGEAEEKLFF
CDR3 DNA: TGTGCCAGCAGGGGGGAAGCGGAAGAAAAACTGTTTTTT

D gene: -
J gene: TRBJ2-3
CDR3 length: 16
clone size: -
V gene: TRBV28
CDR3 protein: CASSSRTPKATDTQYF
CDR3 DNA: TGTGCCAGCAGTTCACGGACGCCGAAGGCCACAGATACGCAGTATTTT

D gene: -
J gene: TRBJ2-3
CDR3 length: 11
clone size: -
V gene: TRBV10-3
CDR3 protein: CAISVQDTQYF
CDR3 DNA: TGTGCCATCTCGGTTCAAGATACGCAGTATTTT

D gene: -
J gene: TRBJ2-2
CDR3 length: 14
clone size: -
V gene: TRBV11-2
CDR3 protein: CASSYPGHGGELFF
CDR3 DNA: TGTGCCAGCAGCTACCCCGGACACGGTGGGGAGCTGTTTTTT

D gene: -
J gene: TRBJ1-2
CDR3 length: 15
clone size: -
V gene: TRBV27
CDR3 protein: CASTSWAGTNYGYTF
CDR3 DNA: TGTGCCAGCACCTCCTGGGCAGGGACCAACTATGGCTACACCTTC

D gene: -
J gene: TRBJ2-5
CDR3 length: 13
clone size: -
V gene: TRBV5-5
CDR3 protein: CASSLGPVETQYF
CDR3 DNA: TGTGCCAGCAGCTTGGGGCCTGTAGAGACCCAGTACTTC

D gene: -
J gene: TRBJ2-7
CDR3 length: 15
clone size: -
V gene: TRBV11-2
CDR3 protein: CASSLDRDASYEQYF
CDR3 DNA: TGTGCCAGCAGCTTAGATCGGGACGCTTCCTACGAGCAGTACTTC

D gene: -
J gene: TRBJ2-5
CDR3 length: 14
clone size: -
V gene: TRBV28
CDR3 protein: CASSLFARMETQYF
CDR3 DNA: TGTGCCAGCAGTTTATTCGCACGGATGGAGACCCAGTACTTC

D gene: TRBD2
J gene: TRBJ2-3
CDR3 length: 17
clone size: -
V gene: TRBV5-1
CDR3 protein: CASSLAVTGGQSDTQYF
CDR3 DNA: TGCGCCAGCAGCTTGGCCGTCACGGGAGGGCAATCAGATACGCAGTATTTT

D gene: -
J gene: TRBJ1-2
CDR3 length: 16
clone size: -
V gene: TRBV7-6
CDR3 protein: CASSPLGGARNYGYTF
CDR3 DNA: TGTGCCAGCAGCCCTTTGGGGGGGGCGAGGAACTATGGCTACACCTTC

D gene: -
J gene: TRBJ2-5
CDR3 length: 14
clone size: -
V gene: TRBV19
CDR3 protein: CASSILGFEATQYF
CDR3 DNA: TGTGCCAGTAGTATTTTAGGGTTTGAGGCGACCCAGTACTTC

D gene: TRBD2
J gene: TRBJ2-5
CDR3 length: 18
clone size: -
V gene: TRBV18
CDR3 protein: CASSPFGSSGSVGETQYF
CDR3 DNA: TGTGCCAGCTCACCTTTCGGCTCTAGCGGGAGTGTCGGAGAGACCCAGTACTTC

D gene: TRBD2
J gene: TRBJ2-3
CDR3 length: 15
clone size: -
V gene: TRBV7-2
CDR3 protein: CASSLALLAGVTQYF
CDR3 DNA: TGTGCCAGCAGCTTAGCGCTCCTAGCGGGAGTTACGCAGTATTTT

D gene: -
J gene: TRBJ1-1
CDR3 length: 14
clone size: -
V gene: TRBV9
CDR3 protein: CASSVGKGNTEAFF
CDR3 DNA: TGTGCCAGCAGCGTAGGGAAAGGAAACACTGAAGCTTTCTTT

D gene: TRBD1
J gene: TRBJ2-6
CDR3 length: 15
clone size: -
V gene: TRBV25-1
CDR3 protein: CASGTGSSGANVLTF
CDR3 DNA: TGTGCCAGCGGGACAGGGAGCTCTGGGGCCAACGTCCTGACTTTC

D gene: TRBD2
J gene: TRBJ2-2
CDR3 length: 15
clone size: -
V gene: TRBV6-5
CDR3 protein: CASSFGLVFPGELFF
CDR3 DNA: TGTGCCAGCAGTTTCGGACTAGTTTTCCCCGGGGAGCTGTTTTTT

D gene: -
J gene: TRBJ1-5
CDR3 length: 15
clone size: -
V gene: TRBV7-9
CDR3 protein: CASSLGEVLISPQHF
CDR3 DNA: TGTGCCAGCAGCTTAGGGGAGGTTCTAATCAGCCCCCAGCATTTT

D gene: -
J gene: TRBJ1-2
CDR3 length: 14
clone size: -
V gene: TRBV2
CDR3 protein: CASSLGGLGYGYTF
CDR3 DNA: TGTGCCAGCAGCCTAGGGGGTTTGGGATATGGCTACACCTTC

D gene: -
J gene: TRBJ2-7
CDR3 length: 12
clone size: -
V gene: TRBV6-6
CDR3 protein: CASSQGTYEQYF
CDR3 DNA: TGTGCCAGCAGTCAAGGTACCTACGAGCAGTACTTC

D gene: TRBD2
J gene: TRBJ2-7
CDR3 length: 14
clone size: once
V gene: TRBV30
CDR3 protein: CAWSVTTSGYEQYF
CDR3 DNA: TGTGCCTGGAGTGTTACGACTAGCGGTTACGAGCAGTACTTC

D gene: -
J gene: TRBJ2-7
CDR3 length: 15
clone size: -
V gene: TRBV5-6
CDR3 protein: CASLGQGSPTYEQYF
CDR3 DNA: TGTGCCAGCTTGGGGCAGGGGAGCCCTACCTACGAGCAGTACTTC

D gene: TRBD2
J gene: TRBJ2-5
CDR3 length: 14
clone size: -
V gene: TRBV6-5
CDR3 protein: CASSSQGLAETQYF
CDR3 DNA: TGTGCCAGCAGTTCGCAGGGACTAGCAGAGACCCAGTACTTC

D gene: TRBD1
J gene: TRBJ1-2
CDR3 length: 14
clone size: -
V gene: TRBV10-2
CDR3 protein: CASLGTGSYYGYTF
CDR3 DNA: TGCGCCAGCCTTGGGACAGGGTCGTACTATGGCTACACCTTC

D gene: TRBD2
J gene: TRBJ2-3
CDR3 length: 16
clone size: -
V gene: TRBV6-1
CDR3 protein: CASSATSGRVADTQYF
CDR3 DNA: TGTGCCAGCAGTGCGACTAGCGGGAGGGTGGCAGATACGCAGTATTTT

D gene: TRBD2
J gene: TRBJ2-1
CDR3 length: 16
clone size: -
V gene: TRBV28
CDR3 protein: CASRSSRLAGSNEQFF
CDR3 DNA: TGTGCCAGCAGATCCTCCCGACTAGCGGGAAGCAATGAGCAGTTCTTC

D gene: TRBD2
J gene: TRBJ2-3
CDR3 length: 14
clone size: -
V gene: TRBV5-4
CDR3 protein: CASSTSGRGHTQYF
CDR3 DNA: TGTGCCAGCAGCACTAGCGGGAGGGGCCATACGCAGTATTTT